The rows below give T cell receptor beta chains drawn from one sample of a study of blood T cell repertoires in COVID-19. Data came from immunoSEQ multiplex PCR; TCRdb stores just in-frame clones and leaves some out. This sample has about 480,000 clones; roughly 90% occur once, and the top ten carry approximately 2%. Material: PBMCs or T cells enriched from blood (not recorded which). Receptors were obtained from a woman aged 40 to 50 who had recovered from COVID-19. The CDR3 runs from the conserved cysteine through the conserved F or W. D genes are given only for firm matches. Part of the rows lack a size; the others show once, few, many or a class for expanded clones.

clone size	V gene	J gene	D gene	CDR3 protein	CDR3 DNA
-	TRBV5-1	TRBJ2-2	TRBD1	CASSRGQGGIGGELFF	TGCGCCAGCAGCAGAGGACAGGGCGGTATTGGCGGGGAGCTGTTTTTT
-	TRBV27	TRBJ1-6	TRBD1	CASSSSGTGNSPLHF	TGTGCCAGCAGTTCCTCCGGGACAGGAAATTCACCCCTCCACTTT
-	TRBV27	TRBJ2-2	-	CASARDPKRVRTGELFF	TGTGCCAGCGCTAGAGACCCAAAGAGGGTCCGGACCGGGGAGCTGTTTTTT
-	TRBV2	TRBJ2-7	TRBD2	CASSEGGMGEQYF	TGTGCCAGCAGTGAGGGAGGGATGGGTGAGCAGTACTTC
-	TRBV5-1	TRBJ2-3	TRBD2	CASTPLALADSTDTQYF	TGCGCCAGCACCCCCCTGGCACTAGCGGATAGCACAGATACGCAGTATTTT
-	TRBV6-1	TRBJ1-4	-	CASSESPLRVSGGEKLFF	TGTGCCAGCAGTGAATCCCCCCTTCGCGTTTCGGGAGGGGAAAAACTGTTTTTT
-	TRBV2	TRBJ2-3	TRBD2	CASSDEASGSSDTQYF	TGTGCCAGCAGTGATGAGGCTAGCGGGAGCTCAGATACGCAGTATTTT
-	TRBV5-4	TRBJ1-6	TRBD1	CASSLRDRDSPLHF	TGTGCCAGCAGCCTCCGGGACAGGGATTCACCCCTCCACTTT
-	TRBV7-2	TRBJ1-3	-	CASSSYSGVGNTIYF	TGTGCCAGCAGCTCCTACTCGGGGGTTGGAAACACCATATATTTT
few	TRBV10-3	TRBJ1-5	-	CAISESDSYNQPQHF	TGTGCCATCAGTGAATCGGACAGCTACAATCAGCCCCAGCATTTT
-	TRBV5-5	TRBJ2-7	TRBD1	CASSTQQGAGEQYF	TGTGCCAGCAGCACCCAACAGGGGGCGGGGGAGCAGTACTTC
-	TRBV6-5	TRBJ1-2	TRBD1	CASSYSRTGEDGYTF	TGTGCCAGCAGTTACTCCAGGACAGGGGAGGATGGCTACACCTTC
-	TRBV19	TRBJ2-1	TRBD2	CATQAGVYNEQFF	TGTGCCACCCAAGCGGGAGTATACAATGAGCAGTTCTTC
-	TRBV5-1	TRBJ2-3	TRBD1	CASSSGTDRSTDTQYF	TGCGCCAGCAGCTCCGGGACAGATCGTTCGACAGATACGCAGTATTTT
-	TRBV5-4	TRBJ2-7	TRBD2	CASSAPSGRSEQYF	TGTGCCAGCAGCGCCCCTAGCGGGAGAAGTGAGCAGTACTTC
-	TRBV28	TRBJ1-2	-	CASNSPGPYGYTF	TGTGCCAGCAACTCCCCTGGGCCTTATGGCTACACCTTC
-	TRBV7-2	TRBJ2-3	TRBD1	CASSSTWTGVLPRTDTQYF	TGTGCCAGCAGCTCGACATGGACAGGGGTCCTACCTCGCACAGATACGCAGTATTTT
few	TRBV4-3	TRBJ1-2	-	CASSRLQAGENYGYTF	TGCGCCAGCAGCCGATTACAGGCAGGAGAAAACTATGGCTACACCTTC
-	TRBV14	TRBJ2-7	TRBD2	CASSLYSSGRYEQYF	TGTGCCAGCAGCCTCTACTCTAGCGGGAGATACGAGCAGTACTTC
-	TRBV18	TRBJ2-5	-	CASSPQLNTRKETQYF	TGTGCCAGCTCGCCCCAACTTAATACTAGAAAAGAGACCCAGTACTTC
-	TRBV29-1	TRBJ1-3	-	CSVEPTGSGNTIYF	TGCAGCGTTGAACCGACAGGCTCTGGAAACACCATATATTTT
-	TRBV2	TRBJ2-2	-	CASSIGTNTGELFF	TGTGCCAGCAGCATCGGGACGAACACCGGGGAGCTGTTTTTT
-	TRBV7-2	TRBJ2-7	TRBD2	CASSPIAGGYEQYF	TGTGCCAGCAGCCCAATAGCGGGAGGCTACGAGCAGTACTTC
few	TRBV6-2/TRBV6-3	TRBJ2-1	TRBD2	CASTPEGGSNEQFF	TGTGCCAGCACCCCCGAAGGCGGGAGTAATGAGCAGTTCTTC
-	TRBV7-2	TRBJ1-4	-	CASSSKTGNEKLFF	TGTGCCAGCAGCTCGAAGACGGGAAATGAAAAACTGTTTTTT
once	TRBV2	TRBJ2-1	TRBD1	CASSRALGGTGKGEQFF	TGTGCCAGCAGTCGGGCCCTGGGAGGGACAGGGAAGGGTGAGCAGTTCTTC
few	TRBV7-6	TRBJ2-1	TRBD1	CASSLSPSGQGLFDEQFF	TGTGCCAGCAGCTTATCTCCGTCGGGACAGGGGCTATTCGATGAGCAGTTCTTC
-	TRBV10-3	TRBJ1-1	TRBD1	CAITPGQGMNTEAFF	TGTGCCATCACACCGGGACAGGGAATGAACACTGAAGCTTTCTTT
-	TRBV3-1/TRBV3-2	TRBJ2-1	-	CASSPRPLSSYNEQFF	TGTGCCAGCAGCCCGAGGCCGCTTAGCTCCTACAATGAGCAGTTCTTC
-	TRBV5-1	TRBJ2-4	-	CASSLAGENIQYF	TGCGCCAGCAGCTTGGCCGGGGAAAACATTCAGTACTTC
-	TRBV5-7	TRBJ2-1	TRBD1	CASSFRDRVHNEQFF	TGTGCCAGCAGCTTTAGGGACAGGGTCCACAATGAGCAGTTCTTC
-	TRBV12-3/TRBV12-4	TRBJ2-7	TRBD2	CASRTSGRSEQYF	TGTGCCAGCAGAACCAGCGGGAGGAGCGAGCAGTACTTC
-	TRBV9	TRBJ2-1	TRBD2	CASSPQWGREVQDEQFF	TGTGCCAGCAGCCCCCAGTGGGGGCGGGAGGTTCAGGATGAGCAGTTCTTC
once	TRBV5-1	TRBJ2-6	-	CASSLAGGLSGANVLTF	TGCGCCAGCAGCTTGGCCGGGGGGCTTTCTGGGGCCAACGTCCTGACTTTC
-	TRBV15	TRBJ2-3	-	CATQGWGTDTQYF	TGTGCCACGCAGGGTTGGGGCACAGATACGCAGTATTTT
few	TRBV12-3/TRBV12-4	TRBJ1-1	-	CASSFGVSPEAFF	TGTGCCAGCAGTTTCGGGGTGTCTCCTGAAGCTTTCTTT
-	TRBV2	TRBJ2-5	-	CASNFEGDGETQYF	TGTGCCAGCAACTTTGAGGGAGATGGAGAGACCCAGTACTTC
-	TRBV2	TRBJ2-1	-	CASKPFTEGDNEQFF	TGTGCCAGCAAACCATTTACAGAAGGTGACAATGAGCAGTTCTTC
-	TRBV4-3	TRBJ1-2	-	CASSPHQRGYNYGYTF	TGCGCCAGCAGCCCCCATCAGCGAGGTTATAACTATGGCTACACCTTC
-	TRBV3-1/TRBV3-2	TRBJ1-4	TRBD1	CASRAGGSYEKLFF	TGTGCCAGCAGAGCAGGGGGTAGCTATGAAAAACTGTTTTTT
-	TRBV29-1	TRBJ2-1	-	CSVQGNEQFF	TGCAGCGTTCAGGGCAATGAGCAGTTCTTC
once	TRBV5-1	TRBJ2-3	TRBD1	CASSLGGGSTDTQYF	TGCGCCAGCAGCTTGGGAGGGGGCAGCACAGATACGCAGTATTTT
-	TRBV18	TRBJ1-6	-	CASSPPTVNSPLHF	TGTGCCAGCTCACCACCGACAGTTAATTCACCCCTCCACTTT
-	TRBV5-1	TRBJ2-2	TRBD1	CASSLGQGTGELFF	TGCGCCAGCAGCTTGGGACAGGGAACCGGGGAGCTGTTTTTT
-	TRBV5-1	TRBJ2-5	-	CASSGPGIQETQYF	TGCGCCAGCAGTGGGCCCGGGATTCAAGAGACCCAGTACTTC
-	TRBV6-5	TRBJ1-1	-	CASSDAGGTEAFF	TGTGCCAGCTCCGACGCGGGGGGTACTGAAGCTTTCTTT